The 9 T cell receptor beta chains below come from one sample, sequenced in a study of CXCR3-negative and CXCR3-positive naive CD8 T cells. Broader study findings: Naive cells positive for CXCR3 carried more hydrophobic TRB CDR3s than CXCR3-negative ones.

Which antigens these TCRs recognize remains unknown. UMI-labeled TRB cDNA libraries were prepared by 5' RACE. TCRdb reprocessed the 5' RACE reads and keeps a single row for each CDR3 protein, giving no DNA. The table counts some 130,000 distinct CDR3 sequences; approximately 0.4% lies in the top ten. Sequencing was done on a sample of naive CXCR3+ CD8+ T cells from blood. As to subset: CD45RO-CCR7+CD27+CD95- naive CD8+ T cells expressing CXCR3 (TNR3+). The receptor set was obtained from a human donor in good health. Some clones in this sample may be carry-over from other donors' samples.

The chain employs TRBV29-1 and TRBJ2-2; TCRdb lists TRBD1, though no DNA is available to test this call. The CDR3 totals 14 residues. Germline V lookup: CDR1 SQVTM, CDR2 ANQGSEA. CDR3 protein: CSVGGAGNTGELFF.

The V and J genes are TRBV29-1 and TRBJ2-7. This CDR3 spans 12 amino acids. Germline loops: CDR1 SQVTM, CDR2 ANQGSEA. CDR3 region: CSVAGGVYEQYF.

V and J are TRBV3-1 and TRBJ2-7; without DNA, the TCRdb call of TRBD1 cannot be checked. Germline V lookup: CDR1 LGHDT, CDR2 YNNKEL (reference sequence). This CDR3 has 15 residues. The CDR3 loop reads CASSPRGTGIKEQYF.

The V gene is TRBV4-1, the J gene TRBJ2-1. Per germline, CDR1 MGHRA and CDR2 YSYEKL. The CDR3 extends over 16 amino acids. CDR3: CASSQVRRILYNEQFF.

V and J are TRBV5-8 and TRBJ1-1. The V gene's germline CDR1 is SGHTS and CDR2 YDEGEE. The CDR3 has 13 amino acids. This chain's CDR3 is CASSRILSTEAFF.

The genes are TRBV19 and TRBJ2-1; the TCRdb call, TRBD2, lacks DNA for checking. Germline values: CDR1 LNHDA, CDR2 SQIVND (reference sequence). This CDR3 spans 15 amino acids. This chain's CDR3 is CASSIRVGRVDEQFF.

The chain recombines TRBV6-2 or TRBV6-3 with TRBJ2-7; TCRdb calls TRBD2, which cannot be checked without DNA. This CDR3 region has 20 residues. CDR1 MNHEY and CDR2 SVGEGT come from the germline V gene. The CDR3 loop reads CASSYGPPDREVINSYEQYF.

The chain uses TRBV7-9 and TRBJ2-1; TCRdb lists TRBD1, though no DNA is available to test this call. This CDR3 has 14 amino acids. Germline assignment: CDR1 SEHNR and CDR2 FQNEAQ (reference sequence). CDR3 amino acids: CASSLGNPGNEQFF.

The chain is built from TRBV11-1 and TRBJ2-1; TCRdb's assignment of TRBD1 cannot be checked, as there is no DNA. Germline loops: CDR1 SGHAT, CDR2 FQDESV (reference sequence). This CDR3 has 18 amino acids. The CDR3 protein is CASSPSPGTDSSYNEQFF.